This T cell receptor beta chain was captured by sequencing in a study of PD-1 blockade in classical Hodgkin lymphoma. Study-level background: Treatment was intravenous nivolumab, 3 mg/kg every 2 weeks, until progression.

Study-wide findings and caveats: For complete responders, baseline diversity was comparable to that of newly diagnosed patients.

All the patients suffered relapse after autologous stem cell transplantation, and brentuximab vedotin exposure differed. Assay used: immunoSEQ multiplex PCR; TCRdb lists only in-frame clones, some missing. Among around 4,700 clones listed, approximately 66% were seen once. The CDR3 totals 14 residues. Germline values: CDR1 SGHDN, CDR2 FVKESK. Trimming removed 0 bases from V and 4 bases from J, with 9 bases in between. This clone has a handful of counts. Its cognate antigen is unknown. J is TRBJ1-2 and V is TRBV14; no clear D. Sequencing used peripheral blood mononuclear cells (PBMCs), obtained before the second cycle of nivolumab. The TCR comes from a human donor with classical Hodgkin lymphoma. The DNA of the CDR3 is TGTGCCAGCAGCCAAGAGGGCAGTTTCTATGGCTACACCTTC. It is translated as CASSQEGSFYGYTF.